This T cell receptor beta chain was sequenced for a study of response to subunit inactivated influenza vaccine. Germline V CDR1 and CDR2: SGHAT, FQNNGV. CDR3 size: 14 residues. V lost 3 bases and J lost 4, with 12 bases in between. Comments on this clonotype: Its specificity is unknown.

Via MiXCR, TCRdb re-called the RT-PCR reads, giving one row per CDR3 protein. This repertoire shows about 780,000 distinct CDR3 sequences, around a sixth found once; its top ten account for about a tenth. Study-wide results and limits: New T cells are recruited in small numbers by each seasonal influenza vaccination, according to the authors' suggestion.

Sequenced here: PBMCs from blood, sampled roughly 5 days after vaccination. The clonotype originates from a man aged 45 to 65 who received an inactivated influenza vaccine. The genes are TRBV11-2 and TRBJ1-1; D is possibly TRBD1 (6 bases). The CDR3 spells CASSFRQDGTEAFF. The CDR3 coding sequence is TGTGCCAGCAGCTTTCGACAGGATGGCACTGAAGCTTTCTTT.